A selection of T cell receptor beta chains follows, all from one sample in a study of T cells in Graves' hyperthyroidism and ophthalmopathy. MiXCR, applied by TCRdb to the multiplex PCR reads, yields one record per CDR3 protein. Counted here are fewer than 500,000 distinct CDR3 sequences, approximately 15% occurring once; the ten biggest clones make up roughly 20%. Material for sequencing was blood. Every receptor here comes from a man aged 25 to 40 with Graves' hyperthyroidism that later progressed to Graves' ophthalmopathy. Both conserved end residues are part of each CDR3. The D gene is left open where the match is weak. Clone size is not always given. Where it is, it says once, few, many or a class for expanded clones.

CDR3 protein: CASSQLAGGPWDTDTQYF
CDR3 DNA: TGTGCCAGCAGCCAACTAGCGGGGGGGCCGTGGGACACAGATACGCAGTATTTT
D gene: TRBD2
clone size: many
J gene: TRBJ2-3
V gene: TRBV28

CDR3 protein: CASSREANTEAFF
CDR3 DNA: TGTGCCAGCTCGAGAGAGGCGAACACTGAAGCTTTCTTT
D gene: .
clone size: .
J gene: TRBJ1-1
V gene: TRBV7-3

CDR3 protein: CASSPTTGTYSYGYTF
CDR3 DNA: TGTGCCAGCAGCCCGACGACAGGGACATATTCCTATGGCTACACCTTC
D gene: TRBD1
clone size: many
J gene: TRBJ1-2
V gene: TRBV11-2

CDR3 protein: CASKQGPEAFF
CDR3 DNA: TGTGCCAGCAAACAGGGCCCTGAAGCTTTCTTT
D gene: .
clone size: many
J gene: TRBJ1-1
V gene: TRBV27

CDR3 protein: CARGGIAVETQYF
CDR3 DNA: TGTGCCCGGGGGGGGATAGCCGTGGAGACCCAGTACTTC
D gene: TRBD2
clone size: few
J gene: TRBJ2-5
V gene: TRBV2

CDR3 protein: CASSLDPNLYSLVTSGIQETQYF
CDR3 DNA: TGTGCCAGCAGCTTAGACCCCAACCTATACTCCCTGGTGACTAGCGGGATCCAAGAGACCCAGTACTTC
D gene: TRBD2
clone size: .
J gene: TRBJ2-5
V gene: TRBV11-3

CDR3 protein: CASSQDPRQGINQPQHF
CDR3 DNA: TGCGCCAGCAGCCAAGATCCGCGACAGGGAATCAATCAGCCCCAGCATTTT
D gene: TRBD1
clone size: many
J gene: TRBJ1-5
V gene: TRBV4-1

CDR3 protein: CASSTGQGAVGQPQHF
CDR3 DNA: TGTGCCAGCAGTACGGGACAGGGGGCGGTTGGCCAGCCCCAGCATTTT
D gene: TRBD1
clone size: many
J gene: TRBJ1-5
V gene: TRBV6-1

CDR3 protein: CATSEGQGASYEQYF
CDR3 DNA: TGTGCCACCAGTGAAGGACAGGGGGCTTCCTACGAGCAGTACTTC
D gene: TRBD1
clone size: many
J gene: TRBJ2-7
V gene: TRBV24-1

CDR3 protein: CASSITGPRETQYF
CDR3 DNA: TGTGCCAGCAGTATTACAGGGCCGAGAGAGACCCAGTACTTC
D gene: .
clone size: few
J gene: TRBJ2-5
V gene: TRBV6-1

CDR3 protein: CASSSKTGIMNSPLHF
CDR3 DNA: TGTGCCAGCAGTTCTAAAACAGGGATTATGAATTCACCCCTCCACTTT
D gene: .
clone size: few
J gene: TRBJ1-6
V gene: TRBV6-1

CDR3 protein: CASSFGAPQGYNEQFF
CDR3 DNA: TGTGCCAGCAGCTTTGGGGCCCCGCAGGGTTACAATGAGCAGTTCTTC
D gene: .
clone size: many
J gene: TRBJ2-1
V gene: TRBV7-2

CDR3 protein: CASSYSQRETQYF
CDR3 DNA: TGTGCCAGCAGTTACTCGCAGAGGGAGACCCAGTACTTC
D gene: .
clone size: many
J gene: TRBJ2-5
V gene: TRBV6-6

CDR3 protein: CASSSRDTYTEAFF
CDR3 DNA: TGTGCCAGCAGCTCGAGGGACACCTACACTGAAGCTTTCTTT
D gene: .
clone size: .
J gene: TRBJ1-1
V gene: TRBV7-9

CDR3 protein: CASSSAGAGETQYF
CDR3 DNA: TGTGCCAGCAGCTCAGCAGGGGCCGGGGAGACCCAGTACTTC
D gene: .
clone size: many
J gene: TRBJ2-5
V gene: TRBV7-9

CDR3 protein: CASSSSWSSYNEQFF
CDR3 DNA: TGTGCCAGCAGCTCCAGTTGGAGCTCCTACAATGAGCAGTTCTTC
D gene: .
clone size: few
J gene: TRBJ2-1
V gene: TRBV7-9

CDR3 protein: CASSETGQRGEQFF
CDR3 DNA: TGTGCCAGCAGTGAAACAGGGCAGCGCGGTGAGCAGTTCTTC
D gene: .
clone size: few
J gene: TRBJ2-1
V gene: TRBV25-1

CDR3 protein: CSARGGQGTDTQYF
CDR3 DNA: TGCAGTGCTAGGGGCGGACAGGGGACAGATACGCAGTATTTT
D gene: TRBD1
clone size: many
J gene: TRBJ2-3
V gene: TRBV20-1

CDR3 protein: CAWRRGGFYGYTF
CDR3 DNA: TGTGCCTGGAGGAGGGGGGGTTTCTATGGCTACACCTTC
D gene: .
clone size: many
J gene: TRBJ1-2
V gene: TRBV30

CDR3 protein: CASSLDRAGTQYF
CDR3 DNA: TGTGCCAGCAGCTTAGACCGGGCCGGGACCCAGTACTTC
D gene: .
clone size: few
J gene: TRBJ2-5
V gene: TRBV7-2

CDR3 protein: CASSSSGGASYEQYF
CDR3 DNA: TGTGCCAGCAGCTCTAGCGGGGGGGCGTCCTACGAGCAGTACTTC
D gene: TRBD2
clone size: many
J gene: TRBJ2-7
V gene: TRBV9

CDR3 protein: CASSPGIGGNQPQHF
CDR3 DNA: TGTGCCAGCAGTCCTGGTATTGGGGGCAATCAGCCCCAGCATTTT
D gene: .
clone size: many
J gene: TRBJ1-5
V gene: TRBV11-3

CDR3 protein: CASSYPGTGRTGELFF
CDR3 DNA: TGTGCCAGCAGTTACCCCGGGACAGGGAGGACCGGGGAGCTGTTTTTT
D gene: TRBD1
clone size: many
J gene: TRBJ2-2
V gene: TRBV28

CDR3 protein: CAWTGTGNQPQHF
CDR3 DNA: TGTGCCTGGACCGGGACAGGCAATCAGCCCCAGCATTTT
D gene: TRBD1
clone size: few
J gene: TRBJ1-5
V gene: TRBV30

CDR3 protein: CASSEDRGIGEAFF
CDR3 DNA: TGTGCCAGCAGTGAAGACAGGGGAATTGGTGAAGCTTTCTTT
D gene: TRBD1
clone size: many
J gene: TRBJ1-1
V gene: TRBV28

CDR3 protein: CASSSSFYGYTF
CDR3 DNA: TGTGCCAGCAGCTCATCATTTTATGGCTACACCTTC
D gene: .
clone size: many
J gene: TRBJ1-2
V gene: TRBV28

CDR3 protein: CASSLGPSGSTDTQYF
CDR3 DNA: TGTGCCAGCAGTTTAGGACCTAGCGGCAGCACAGATACGCAGTATTTT
D gene: TRBD2
clone size: .
J gene: TRBJ2-3
V gene: TRBV28

CDR3 protein: CASSQVSGGASDTQYF
CDR3 DNA: TGTGCCAGCAGCCAAGTTAGTGGGGGGGCCTCAGATACGCAGTATTTT
D gene: .
clone size: many
J gene: TRBJ2-3
V gene: TRBV3-1

CDR3 protein: CAISESGTGGTRSTEAFF
CDR3 DNA: TGTGCCATCAGTGAGTCCGGGACAGGGGGCACGAGAAGCACTGAAGCTTTCTTT
D gene: TRBD1
clone size: many
J gene: TRBJ1-1
V gene: TRBV10-3

CDR3 protein: CASRLAGVRELFF
CDR3 DNA: TGTGCCAGCCGCTTGGCGGGAGTCCGGGAGCTGTTTTTT
D gene: TRBD2
clone size: few
J gene: TRBJ2-2
V gene: TRBV5-4

CDR3 protein: CASTWGDSPLHF
CDR3 DNA: TGTGCCAGCACTTGGGGTGATTCACCCCTCCACTTT
D gene: .
clone size: many
J gene: TRBJ1-6
V gene: TRBV7-2

CDR3 protein: CASRGGTSGGYYNEQFF
CDR3 DNA: TGTGCCAGCAGGGGGGGGACTAGCGGGGGGTACTACAATGAGCAGTTCTTC
D gene: TRBD2
clone size: .
J gene: TRBJ2-1
V gene: TRBV2

CDR3 protein: CASLLRAEAFF
CDR3 DNA: TGTGCCAGCCTGCTTAGGGCTGAAGCTTTCTTT
D gene: .
clone size: many
J gene: TRBJ1-1
V gene: TRBV28

CDR3 protein: CASSGTSGGRNTGELFF
CDR3 DNA: TGTGCCAGCAGCGGGACTAGCGGGGGACGAAACACCGGGGAGCTGTTTTTT
D gene: TRBD2
clone size: many
J gene: TRBJ2-2
V gene: TRBV12-3/TRBV12-4

CDR3 protein: CASSLGVGVYNQPQHF
CDR3 DNA: TGTGCCAGCAGCTTAGGGGTCGGGGTCTACAATCAGCCCCAGCATTTT
D gene: .
clone size: few
J gene: TRBJ1-5
V gene: TRBV7-2

CDR3 protein: CASPLVDGRETQYF
CDR3 DNA: TGCGCCAGCCCGTTGGTCGACGGCAGGGAGACCCAGTACTTC
D gene: .
clone size: .
J gene: TRBJ2-5
V gene: TRBV10-1

CDR3 protein: CDSSTHSSGTEAFF
CDR3 DNA: TGTGACAGCAGCACTCACTCAAGTGGGACTGAAGCTTTCTTT
D gene: .
clone size: .
J gene: TRBJ1-1
V gene: TRBV12-3/TRBV12-4

CDR3 protein: CASSLDSWGGDEQYF
CDR3 DNA: TGTGCCAGCAGCCTGGACAGCTGGGGGGGGGACGAGCAGTACTTC
D gene: .
clone size: few
J gene: TRBJ2-7
V gene: TRBV5-8

CDR3 protein: CASSPTGGRDQPQHF
CDR3 DNA: TGTGCCAGCAGCCCGACAGGGGGGAGGGATCAGCCCCAGCATTTT
D gene: TRBD1
clone size: .
J gene: TRBJ1-5
V gene: TRBV7-9

CDR3 protein: CASSSYRGPEQFF
CDR3 DNA: TGTGCCAGCAGCTCATACAGGGGGCCCGAGCAGTTCTTC
D gene: TRBD1
clone size: .
J gene: TRBJ2-1
V gene: TRBV9

CDR3 protein: CSARQGAVNYGYTF
CDR3 DNA: TGCAGTGCAAGACAGGGAGCGGTTAACTATGGCTACACCTTC
D gene: TRBD1
clone size: few
J gene: TRBJ1-2
V gene: TRBV20-1

CDR3 protein: CASSRGEGYNSPLHF
CDR3 DNA: TGTGCCAGCAGCAGGGGAGAGGGCTATAATTCACCCCTCCACTTT
D gene: .
clone size: .
J gene: TRBJ1-6
V gene: TRBV12-3/TRBV12-4

CDR3 protein: CASSWRAKGVTSSYNEQFF
CDR3 DNA: TGCGCCAGCAGCTGGAGGGCCAAGGGGGTCACGAGCTCCTACAATGAGCAGTTCTTC
D gene: .
clone size: .
J gene: TRBJ2-1
V gene: TRBV5-1

CDR3 protein: CASSSDQGSYEQYF
CDR3 DNA: TGTGCCAGCAGCTCGGACCAGGGGAGTTACGAGCAGTACTTC
D gene: .
clone size: many
J gene: TRBJ2-7
V gene: TRBV5-6

CDR3 protein: CSARDRGRNTIYF
CDR3 DNA: TGCAGTGCTAGGGACAGGGGGAGAAACACCATATATTTT
D gene: TRBD1
clone size: .
J gene: TRBJ1-3
V gene: TRBV20-1

CDR3 protein: CASQTGNYGYTF
CDR3 DNA: TGTGCCAGCCAAACAGGGAACTATGGCTACACCTTC
D gene: .
clone size: many
J gene: TRBJ1-2
V gene: TRBV12-3/TRBV12-4

CDR3 protein: CASREDRRGTEAFF
CDR3 DNA: TGTGCCAGCAGAGAGGACAGGCGGGGCACTGAAGCTTTCTTT
D gene: TRBD1
clone size: many
J gene: TRBJ1-1
V gene: TRBV28

CDR3 protein: CASSVLPVEGRKTDTEAFF
CDR3 DNA: TGTGCCAGCAGCGTATTGCCGGTCGAGGGGCGCAAGACGGACACTGAAGCTTTCTTT
D gene: .
clone size: many
J gene: TRBJ1-1
V gene: TRBV9

CDR3 protein: CATGRDGTSGADTQYF
CDR3 DNA: TGTGCCACCGGCAGAGATGGGACTAGCGGGGCAGATACGCAGTATTTT
D gene: TRBD2
clone size: .
J gene: TRBJ2-3
V gene: TRBV15

CDR3 protein: CASSLYRGSGQPQHF
CDR3 DNA: TGTGCCAGCAGTTTATACAGGGGATCGGGTCAGCCCCAGCATTTT
D gene: TRBD1
clone size: many
J gene: TRBJ1-5
V gene: TRBV28

CDR3 protein: CASTLLRGGAYSNQPQHF
CDR3 DNA: TGTGCCAGCACCCTACTCAGGGGGGGGGCTTATAGCAATCAGCCCCAGCATTTT
D gene: TRBD1
clone size: .
J gene: TRBJ1-5
V gene: TRBV6-1

CDR3 protein: CASSQDGQGVGNQPQHF
CDR3 DNA: TGTGCCAGCAGCCAAGATGGCCAGGGAGTTGGCAATCAGCCCCAGCATTTT
D gene: .
clone size: .
J gene: TRBJ1-5
V gene: TRBV3-1